The 9 T cell receptor beta chains reported below all come from one sample, sequenced in a study of blood T cell repertoires in COVID-19. TCRdb keeps only in-frame clones here, not all; method: immunoSEQ multiplex PCR. The profile covers around 60,000 clones, with around 87% appearing a single time and about 13% taken by the ten largest. Sequenced input: peripheral blood. The receptors here all came from a man in his fifties or sixties with active COVID-19.

The J gene is TRBJ2-7, the V gene TRBV9, with a possible D match to TRBD1 (6 bases). The CDR3 is 15 residues long. V lost 4 bases and J lost 5, with 19 bases in between. Looked up from germline, CDR1 is SGDLS and CDR2 is YYNGEE. CDR3 region: CASSPQGQFVNEQYF. For the CDR3, the DNA is TGTGCCAGCAGCCCACAAGGACAGTTCGTCAACGAGCAGTACTTC. The full variable domain, its missing parts supplied by reference TRBV9 and TRBJ2-7, is DSGVTQTPKHLITATGQRVTLRCSPRSGDLSVYWYQQSLDQGLQFLIQYYNGEERAKGNILERFSAQQFPDLHSELNLSSLELGDSALYFCASSPQGQFVNEQYFGPGTRLTVT.

The chain combines TRBV2 with TRBJ2-1; D is ambiguous. Germline CDR1 is SNHLY and CDR2 is FYNNEI. The CDR3 runs to 11 residues. Trimming shortened V by 5 bases and J by 13 bases, and 12 bases separated the two germline ends. CDR3 sequence: CASSYSSSQFF. The CDR3, as DNA: TGTGCCAGCAGTTACTCTAGTAGTCAGTTCTTC.

This clone was observed many times. The sample has other DNA sequences that encode this CDR3 too. The CDR3 is CASSSRHGNSPLHF. CDR3 coding DNA: TGTGCCAGCAGTTCGCGACATGGTAATTCACCCCTCCACTTT. The V gene is TRBV28, the J gene TRBJ1-6; no clear D. CDR1 and CDR2 from the germline V gene are MDHEN and SYDVKM. Trimming took off 4 bases at V and 6 bases at J, with 10 bases between the two ends. There are 14 residues in the CDR3.

This chain joins TRBV11-3 and TRBJ2-4; no reliable D call. Between the trimmed V and J ends, which lost 0 bases and 3 bases, there was a span of 3 bases. The germline gives CDR1 SGHNT, CDR2 YENEEA. The CDR3 consists of 13 residues. The CDR3 here is CASSLDHKNIQYF. CDR3 sequence (DNA): TGTGCCAGCAGCTTAGACCACAAAAACATTCAGTACTTC.

The chain is built from TRBV5-1 and TRBJ2-2; TRBD2 matches at 7 bases. V dropped 4 bases and J dropped 4; count of bases not matched to a gene: 13. There are 17 residues in the CDR3. The germline CDR1 and CDR2 sequences are SGHRS and YFSETQ. The CDR3 DNA reads TGCGCCAGCAGCATTGGGAGGTCCGGGGGGTCCACCGGGGAGCTGTTTTTT. Translating gives CASSIGRSGGSTGELFF.

The CDR3 nucleotides read TGTGCCAGCAGCTTGAGAGGTCTCTACACTGAAGCTTTCTTT. Protein product: CASSLRGLYTEAFF. This chain links TRBV5-4 with TRBJ1-1; D not resolved. V lost 1 base and J lost 3, with 10 bases in between. Germline CDR1 SGHNT, CDR2 YYREEE (reference sequence). The CDR3 has 14 residues.

The chain uses TRBV3-1 (or the pseudogene TRBV3-2) and TRBJ1-1; no clear D. This CDR3 comprises 13 residues. V lost 1 base and J lost 3, with 6 bases in between. The germline V gene has CDR1 LGHDT and CDR2 YNNKEL (reference sequence). The CDR3: CASSQVVYTEAFF. The CDR3 nucleotides read TGTGCCAGCAGCCAAGTCGTGTACACTGAAGCTTTCTTT.

A single count supports this clone. J is TRBJ2-1 and V is TRBV7-2; 10 bases map to TRBD2. Germline V gene data show CDR1 as SGHTA and CDR2 as FQGNSA. V was clipped by 3 bases and J by 12 bases; unmatched bases: 2. The CDR3 sequence is 12 residues long. The CDR3 nucleotides are TGTGCCAGCAGCTTTTCTAGCGGGAGGCAGTTCTTC. Translation gives CASSFSSGRQFF.

The chain uses TRBV30 and TRBJ1-3, with TRBD1 as a possible D gene (5 bases). Germline V gene sequence: CDR1 GTSNPN, CDR2 SVGIG (reference sequence). V was trimmed by 0 bases and J by 3 bases, leaving 12 bases between them. CDR3 size: 15 residues. The CDR3 coding sequence is TGTGCCTGGAGTGTACAGGATCTCATTGGAAACACCATATATTTT. Its protein product is CAWSVQDLIGNTIYF.